The following is a T cell receptor (beta chain) sequence with its context. The target antigen is unknown. Clones were sequenced by immunoSEQ multiplex PCR, and TCRdb holds only the in-frame ones, with some missing. The sample yields about 120,000 clones, 85% to 95% seen once. The CDR3 contains 14 residues. V dropped 8 bases and J dropped 5; count of bases not matched to a gene: 4. The V gene's germline CDR1 is KGHSH and CDR2 LQKENI. This entry comes from a study of graft-versus-host responses after intestinal transplantation. Specimen: unstimulated CD4+ T cells sorted from spleen or lymph node cells, collected before intestinal transplant. The source of this sequence is a human donor who received an intestinal transplant. The rearrangement uses TRBV18 and TRBJ2-1; 12 bases line up with TRBD2. The CDR3 region has the DNA TGTGCCAGCCACCGGACTAGCGGGAACAATGAGCAGTTCTTC. Amino acid sequence: CASHRTSGNNEQFF.